This entry describes one T cell receptor (beta chain). The data derive from a study of T cells in Graves' hyperthyroidism and ophthalmopathy. Amplified TCR beta CDR3 regions came from RNA transcripts. Carried out on the TCR CDR3, a first-round RT-PCR used the HTBI primer set. Each CDR3 protein gets one entry after TCRdb re-called the multiplex PCR reads with MiXCR. Among some 580,000 distinct CDR3 sequences, around 15% were seen once, and the ten largest hold roughly 3.3%. CDR1 and CDR2 from the germline V gene are LNHDA and SQIVND (reference sequence). Trimming took off 6 bases at V and 7 bases at J, with 18 bases between the two ends. The CDR3 runs to 15 residues.

The chain couples TRBV19 to TRBJ2-2; maybe TRBD1 (5 bases). The sequence was collected from a woman aged 40 to 55 with Graves' ophthalmopathy. The sample was blood. The CDR3 spells CASRDNDRPIGELFF. DNA of the CDR3: TGTGCCAGTAGAGATAATGACAGACCCATCGGGGAGCTGTTTTTT.